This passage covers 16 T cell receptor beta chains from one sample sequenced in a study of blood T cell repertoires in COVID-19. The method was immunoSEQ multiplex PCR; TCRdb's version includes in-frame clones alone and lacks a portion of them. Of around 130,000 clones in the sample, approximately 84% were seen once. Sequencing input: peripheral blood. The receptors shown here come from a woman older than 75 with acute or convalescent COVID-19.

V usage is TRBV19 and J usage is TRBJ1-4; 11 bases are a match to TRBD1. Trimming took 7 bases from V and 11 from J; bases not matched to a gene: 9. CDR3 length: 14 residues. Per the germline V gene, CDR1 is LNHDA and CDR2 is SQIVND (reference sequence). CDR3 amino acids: CASTPGQGAQKLFF. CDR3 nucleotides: TGTGCCAGTACCCCCGGACAGGGGGCGCAGAAACTGTTTTTT.

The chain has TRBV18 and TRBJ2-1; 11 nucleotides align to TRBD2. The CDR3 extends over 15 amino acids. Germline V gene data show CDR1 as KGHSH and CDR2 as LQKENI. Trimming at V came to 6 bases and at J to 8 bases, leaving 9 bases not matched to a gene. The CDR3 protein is CASSPTSGSVHEQFF. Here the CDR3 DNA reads TGTGCCAGCTCTCCTACTAGCGGGAGTGTACATGAGCAGTTCTTC. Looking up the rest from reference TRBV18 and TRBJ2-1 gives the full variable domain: NAGVMQNPRHLVRRRGQEARLRCSPMKGHSHVYWYRQLPEEGLKFMVYLQKENIIDESGMPKERFSAEFPKEGPSILRIQQVVRGDSAAYFCASSPTSGSVHEQFFGPGTRLTVL.

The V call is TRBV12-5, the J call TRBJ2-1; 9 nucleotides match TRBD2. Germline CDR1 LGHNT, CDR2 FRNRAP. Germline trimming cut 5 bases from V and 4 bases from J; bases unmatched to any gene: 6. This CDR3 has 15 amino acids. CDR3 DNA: TGTGCTAGTGGTGTGGGACTAGCTAAGTACAATGAGCAGTTCTTC. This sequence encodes CASGVGLAKYNEQFF.

The CDR3 coding sequence is TGCAGCGCCAAAGAGAGAGCCTCAGGACAGTCCCAAGAGACCCAGTACTTC. Residues: CSAKERASGQSQETQYF. This chain links TRBV29-1 with TRBJ2-5; TRBD1 is a possible D gene (6 bases). Trimming took off 7 bases at V and 1 base at J, with 25 bases between the two ends. Per the germline V gene, CDR1 is SQVTM and CDR2 is ANQGSEA. The CDR3 spans 17 residues.

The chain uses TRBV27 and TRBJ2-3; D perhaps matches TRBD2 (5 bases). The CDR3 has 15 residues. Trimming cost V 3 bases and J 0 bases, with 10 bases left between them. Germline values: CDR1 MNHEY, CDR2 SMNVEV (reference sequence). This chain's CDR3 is CASSFYRESTDTQYF. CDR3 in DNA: TGTGCCAGCAGTTTTTATCGGGAAAGCACAGATACGCAGTATTTT.

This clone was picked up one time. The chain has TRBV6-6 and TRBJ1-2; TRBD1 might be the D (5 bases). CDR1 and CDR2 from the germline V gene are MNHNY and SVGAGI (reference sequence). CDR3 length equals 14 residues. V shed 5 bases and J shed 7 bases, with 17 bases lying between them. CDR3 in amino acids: CASSRAGGESGYTF. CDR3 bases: TGTGCCAGCAGTCGTGCTGGGGGGGAAAGTGGCTACACCTTC.

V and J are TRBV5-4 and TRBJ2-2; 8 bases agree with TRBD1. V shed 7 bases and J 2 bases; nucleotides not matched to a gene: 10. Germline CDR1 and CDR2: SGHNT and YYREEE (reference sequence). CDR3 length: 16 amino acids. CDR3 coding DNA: TGTGCCAGCGGAAGGAGGACAGGGTCTAACACCGGGGAGCTGTTTTTT. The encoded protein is CASGRRTGSNTGELFF.

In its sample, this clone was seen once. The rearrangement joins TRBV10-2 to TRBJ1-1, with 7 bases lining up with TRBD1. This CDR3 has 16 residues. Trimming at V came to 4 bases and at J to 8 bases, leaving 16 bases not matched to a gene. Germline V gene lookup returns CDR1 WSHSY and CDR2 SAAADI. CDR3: CASSGSQIQQGTEAFF. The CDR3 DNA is TGCGCCAGCAGTGGGTCCCAGATACAACAGGGGACGGAAGCTTTCTTT.

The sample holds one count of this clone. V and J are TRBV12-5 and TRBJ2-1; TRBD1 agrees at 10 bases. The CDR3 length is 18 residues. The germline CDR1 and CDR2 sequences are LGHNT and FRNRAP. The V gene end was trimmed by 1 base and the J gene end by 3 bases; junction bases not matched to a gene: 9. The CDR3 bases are TGTGCTAGTGGTTTGGCCTTGGGGACAGGGGATTACTACAATGAGCAGTTCTTC. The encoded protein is CASGLALGTGDYYNEQFF.

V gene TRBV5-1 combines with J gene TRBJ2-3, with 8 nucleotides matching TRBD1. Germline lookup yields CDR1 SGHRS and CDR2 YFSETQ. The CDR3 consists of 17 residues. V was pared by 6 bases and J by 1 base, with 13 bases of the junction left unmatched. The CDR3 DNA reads TGCGCCAGCACCCACTTACAAACAGGGGGACGCACAGATACGCAGTATTTT. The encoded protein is CASTHLQTGGRTDTQYF. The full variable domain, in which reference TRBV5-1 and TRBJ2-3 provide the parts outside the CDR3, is KAGVTQTPRYLIKTRGQQVTLSCSPISGHRSVSWYQQTPGQGLQFLFEYFSETQRNKGNFPGRFSGRQFSNSRSEMNVSTLELGDSALYLCASTHLQTGGRTDTQYFGPGTRLTVL.

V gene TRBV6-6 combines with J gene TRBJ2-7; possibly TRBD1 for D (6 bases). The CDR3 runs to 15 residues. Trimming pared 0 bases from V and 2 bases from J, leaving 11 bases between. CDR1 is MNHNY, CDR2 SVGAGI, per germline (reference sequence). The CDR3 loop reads CASSYSNKGAYEQYF. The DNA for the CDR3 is TGTGCCAGCAGTTACTCGAACAAGGGGGCCTACGAGCAGTACTTC.

This CDR3 reads CASSPLAGGPYDTGELFF. In nucleotides, the CDR3 is TGTGCCAGCTCACCACTTGCGGGAGGGCCGTACGACACCGGGGAGCTGTTTTTT. The chain combines TRBV18 with TRBJ2-2, with TRBD2 matching 9 bases. Germline loops: CDR1 KGHSH, CDR2 LQKENI. CDR3 size: 18 residues. Trimming at V came to 1 base and at J to 3 bases, leaving 9 bases not matched to a gene.

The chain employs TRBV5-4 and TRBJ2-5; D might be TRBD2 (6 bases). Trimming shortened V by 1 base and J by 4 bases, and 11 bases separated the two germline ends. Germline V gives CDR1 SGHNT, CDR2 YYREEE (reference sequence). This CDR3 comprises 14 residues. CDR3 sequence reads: CASSLRRDGETQYF. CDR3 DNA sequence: TGTGCCAGCAGCTTGCGGAGGGATGGAGAGACCCAGTACTTC.

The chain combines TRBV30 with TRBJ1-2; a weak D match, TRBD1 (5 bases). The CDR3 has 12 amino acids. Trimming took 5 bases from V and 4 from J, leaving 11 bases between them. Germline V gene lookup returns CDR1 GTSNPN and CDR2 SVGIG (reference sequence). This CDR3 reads CAWSGGIYGYTF. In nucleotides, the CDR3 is TGTGCCTGGTCGGGGGGGATCTATGGCTACACCTTC. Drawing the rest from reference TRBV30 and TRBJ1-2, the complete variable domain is SQTIHQWPATLVQPVGSPLSLECTVEGTSNPNLYWYRQAAGRGLQLLFYSVGIGQISSEVPQNLSASRPQDRQFILSSKKLLLSDSGFYLCAWSGGIYGYTFGSGTRLTVV.

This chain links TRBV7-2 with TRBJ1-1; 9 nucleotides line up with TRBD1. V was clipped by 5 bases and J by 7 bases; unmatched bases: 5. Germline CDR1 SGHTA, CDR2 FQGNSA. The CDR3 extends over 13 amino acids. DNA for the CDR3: TGTGCCAGCAGCAATCCGACAGGGGGTGAAGCTTTCTTT. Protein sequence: CASSNPTGGEAFF.

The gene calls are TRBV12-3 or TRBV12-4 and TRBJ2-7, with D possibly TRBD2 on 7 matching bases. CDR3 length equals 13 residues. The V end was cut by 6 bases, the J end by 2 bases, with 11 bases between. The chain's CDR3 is CASRGGGPYEQYF. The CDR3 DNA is TGTGCCAGCAGAGGGGGGGGGCCCTACGAGCAGTACTTC.